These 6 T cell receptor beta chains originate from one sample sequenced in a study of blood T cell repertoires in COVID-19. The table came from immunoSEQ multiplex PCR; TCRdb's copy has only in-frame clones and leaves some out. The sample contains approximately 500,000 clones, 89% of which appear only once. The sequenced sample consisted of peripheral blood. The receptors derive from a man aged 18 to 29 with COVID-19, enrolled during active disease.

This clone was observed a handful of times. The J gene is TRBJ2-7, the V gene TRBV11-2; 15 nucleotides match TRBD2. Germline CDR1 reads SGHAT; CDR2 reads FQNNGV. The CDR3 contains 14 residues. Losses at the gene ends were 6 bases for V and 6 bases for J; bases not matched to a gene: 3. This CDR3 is CASRPGLAGGEQYF. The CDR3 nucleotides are TGTGCCAGCAGGCCGGGACTAGCGGGGGGCGAGCAGTACTTC.

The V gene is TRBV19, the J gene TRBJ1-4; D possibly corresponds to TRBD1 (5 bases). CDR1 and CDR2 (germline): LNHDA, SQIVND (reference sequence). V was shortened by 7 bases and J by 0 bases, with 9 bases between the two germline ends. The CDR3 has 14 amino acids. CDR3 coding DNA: TGTGCCAGTACCTCAGGGTCAACTAATGAAAAACTGTTTTTT. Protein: CASTSGSTNEKLFF. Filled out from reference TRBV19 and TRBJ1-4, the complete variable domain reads DGGITQSPKYLFRKEGQNVTLSCEQNLNHDAMYWYRQDPGQGLRLIYYSQIVNDFQKGDIAEGYSVSREKKESFPLTVTSAQKNPTAFYLCASTSGSTNEKLFFGSGTQLSVL.

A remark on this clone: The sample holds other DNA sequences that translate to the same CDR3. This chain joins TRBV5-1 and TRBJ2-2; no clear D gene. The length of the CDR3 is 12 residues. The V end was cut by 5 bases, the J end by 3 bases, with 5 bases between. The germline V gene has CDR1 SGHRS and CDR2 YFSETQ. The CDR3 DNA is TGCGCCAGCAGTTCTTACACCGGGGAGCTGTTTTTT. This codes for CASSSYTGELFF. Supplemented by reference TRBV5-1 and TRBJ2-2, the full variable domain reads KAGVTQTPRYLIKTRGQQVTLSCSPISGHRSVSWYQQTPGQGLQFLFEYFSETQRNKGNFPGRFSGRQFSNSRSEMNVSTLELGDSALYLCASSSYTGELFFGEGSRLTVL.

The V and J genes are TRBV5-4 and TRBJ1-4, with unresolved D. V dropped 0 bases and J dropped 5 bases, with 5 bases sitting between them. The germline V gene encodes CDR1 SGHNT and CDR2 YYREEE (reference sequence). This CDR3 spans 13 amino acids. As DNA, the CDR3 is TGTGCCAGCAGCTTGGGTAAAAATGAAAAACTGTTTTTT. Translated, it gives CASSLGKNEKLFF.

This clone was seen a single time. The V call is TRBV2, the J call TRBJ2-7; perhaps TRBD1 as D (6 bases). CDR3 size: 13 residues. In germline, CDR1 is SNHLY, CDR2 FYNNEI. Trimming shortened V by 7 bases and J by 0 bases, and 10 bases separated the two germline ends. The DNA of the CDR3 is TGTGCCAGCACAGGGGAAGCCTCCTACGAGCAGTACTTC. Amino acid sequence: CASTGEASYEQYF.

The CDR3 DNA reads as TGTGCCAGTAGGACTTCTACAGGGGAAGGATCACCCCTCCACTTT. Translating gives CASRTSTGEGSPLHF. The chain joins TRBV19 to TRBJ1-6, with TRBD1 matching over 7 bases. Unmatched junction bases numbered 12, after V lost 6 bases and J lost 10 bases. The germline V gene encodes CDR1 LNHDA and CDR2 SQIVND (reference sequence). The CDR3 contains 15 residues. The entire variable domain, with the rest obtained from reference TRBV19 and TRBJ1-6, is as follows: DGGITQSPKYLFRKEGQNVTLSCEQNLNHDAMYWYRQDPGQGLRLIYYSQIVNDFQKGDIAEGYSVSREKKESFPLTVTSAQKNPTAFYLCASRTSTGEGSPLHFGNGTRLTVT.